The sequence of this T cell receptor beta chain was determined in a study of blood T cell repertoires in COVID-19. Across the study: Sites in the United States, Italy and Spain provided acute and convalescent COVID-19 samples. The analysed material was cDNA or gDNA that came from T cells, B-cell-depleted T cells, or PBMCs.

The CDR3 has 17 amino acids. Trimming left V 0 bases short and J 2 bases short, with 14 bases between. The germline gives CDR1 SGHRS, CDR2 YFSETQ. In the original analysis: Amplifying reference gene primers gave estimates of nucleated cell counts. Sequencing was performed with immunoSEQ multiplex PCR; in TCRdb, only in-frame clones are kept and a portion is missing. D and trimming were read from the DNA, whereas the V and J calls and clone size are those reported in that table. The sample includes 90,000 to 95,000 clones, about 90% of them seen just once. The TCR was taken from a woman in her seventies with acute or convalescent COVID-19. The chain couples TRBV5-1 to TRBJ2-2, with D possibly TRBD1 on 5 matching bases. Sequencing used peripheral blood. This CDR3 reads CASSLDSSRANTGELFF. The CDR3, as DNA: TGCGCCAGCAGCTTGGATTCCTCCAGGGCCAACACCGGGGAGCTGTTTTTT.